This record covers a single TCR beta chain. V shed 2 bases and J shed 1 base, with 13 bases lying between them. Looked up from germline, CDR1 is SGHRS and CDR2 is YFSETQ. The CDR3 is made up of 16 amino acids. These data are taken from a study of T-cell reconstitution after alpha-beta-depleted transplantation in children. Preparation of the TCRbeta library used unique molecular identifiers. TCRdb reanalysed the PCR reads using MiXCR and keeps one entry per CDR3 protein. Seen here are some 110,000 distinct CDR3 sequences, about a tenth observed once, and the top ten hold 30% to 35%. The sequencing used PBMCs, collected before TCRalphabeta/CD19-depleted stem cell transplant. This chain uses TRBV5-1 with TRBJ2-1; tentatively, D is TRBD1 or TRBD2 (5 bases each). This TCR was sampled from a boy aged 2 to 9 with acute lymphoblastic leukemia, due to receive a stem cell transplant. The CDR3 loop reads CASSLTGKGSYNEQFF. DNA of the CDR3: TGCGCCAGCAGCTTAACGGGGAAGGGGTCCTACAATGAGCAGTTCTTC.